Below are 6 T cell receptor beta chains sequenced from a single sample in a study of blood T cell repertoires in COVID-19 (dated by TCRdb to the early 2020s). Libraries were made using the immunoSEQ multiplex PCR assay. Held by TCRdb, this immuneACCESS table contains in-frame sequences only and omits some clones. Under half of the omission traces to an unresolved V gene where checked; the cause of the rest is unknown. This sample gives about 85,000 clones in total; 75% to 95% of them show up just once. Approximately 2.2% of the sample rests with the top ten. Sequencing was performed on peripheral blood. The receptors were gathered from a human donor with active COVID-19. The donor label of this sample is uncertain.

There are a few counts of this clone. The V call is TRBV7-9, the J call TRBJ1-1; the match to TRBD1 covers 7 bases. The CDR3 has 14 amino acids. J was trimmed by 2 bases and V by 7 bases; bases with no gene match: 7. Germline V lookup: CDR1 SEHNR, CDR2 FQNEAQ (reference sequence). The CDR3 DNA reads TGTGCCAGCATCCTAGGGGGCAGCAACACTGAAGCTTTCTTT. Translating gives CASILGGSNTEAFF.

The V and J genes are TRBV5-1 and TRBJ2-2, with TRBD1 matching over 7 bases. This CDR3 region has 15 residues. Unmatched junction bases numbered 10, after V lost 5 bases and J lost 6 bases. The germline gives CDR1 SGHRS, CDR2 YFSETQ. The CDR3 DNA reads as TGCGCCAGCAGGGTTGGGACAGTAAGGTCCGGGGAGCTGTTTTTT. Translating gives CASRVGTVRSGELFF.

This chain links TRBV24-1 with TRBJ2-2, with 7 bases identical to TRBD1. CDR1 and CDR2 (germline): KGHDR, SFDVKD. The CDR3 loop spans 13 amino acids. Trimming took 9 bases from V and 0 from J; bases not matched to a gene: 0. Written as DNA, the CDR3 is TGTGCCACCGGGACAGCGAACACCGGGGAGCTGTTTTTT. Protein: CATGTANTGELFF.

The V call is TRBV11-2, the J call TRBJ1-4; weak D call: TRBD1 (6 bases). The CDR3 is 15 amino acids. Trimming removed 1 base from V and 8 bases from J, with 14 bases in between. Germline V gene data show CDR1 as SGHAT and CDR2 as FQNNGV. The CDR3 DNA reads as TGTGCCAGCAGCTTAGTTAACAGGGCTCGAGAAAAACTGTTTTTT. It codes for CASSLVNRAREKLFF. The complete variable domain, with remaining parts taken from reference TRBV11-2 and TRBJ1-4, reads EAGVAQSPRYKIIEKRQSVAFWCNPISGHATLYWYQQILGQGPKLLIQFQNNGVVDDSQLPKDRFSAERLKGVDSTLKIQPAKLEDSAVYLCASSLVNRAREKLFFGSGTQLSVL.

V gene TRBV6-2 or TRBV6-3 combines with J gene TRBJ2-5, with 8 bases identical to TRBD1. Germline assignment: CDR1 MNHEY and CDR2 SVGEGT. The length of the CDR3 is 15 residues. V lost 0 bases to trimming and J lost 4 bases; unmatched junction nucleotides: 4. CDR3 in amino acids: CASSYSQGALETQYF. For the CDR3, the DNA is TGTGCCAGCAGTTACTCCCAGGGGGCCTTAGAGACCCAGTACTTC.

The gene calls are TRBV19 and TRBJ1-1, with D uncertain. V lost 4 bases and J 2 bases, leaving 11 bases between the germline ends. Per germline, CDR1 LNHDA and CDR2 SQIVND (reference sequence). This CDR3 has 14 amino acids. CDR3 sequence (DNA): TGTGCCAGTAGTACGCAGGTAACTAACACTGAAGCTTTCTTT. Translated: CASSTQVTNTEAFF.